This T cell receptor beta chain is from a study of control samples from healthy donors and cancer patients. Assay: immunoSEQ multiplex PCR; the TCRdb copy retains only in-frame clones and omits some. Among some 130,000 clones listed, 92% were seen once. The CDR3 has 13 residues. The germline gives CDR1 SEHNR, CDR2 FQNEAQ (reference sequence). Trimming left V 5 bases short and J 1 base short, with 8 bases between. This sequence was found in a woman between 45 and 60 years old in good health. The sample taken for sequencing was blood. The chain recombines TRBV7-9 with TRBJ1-1; a possible D gene is TRBD1 (5 bases). The CDR3 region has the DNA TGTGCCAGCAGCCCCGGACAGAACACTGAAGCTTTCTTT. It translates to CASSPGQNTEAFF.